The present TCR beta chain was sequenced within a study of vaccination and CD4 T cells after COVID-19. Treatment indicated: roughly 11-day PBMC culture with coronavirus spike peptide pools or control peptides (ViraFEST assay). This CDR3 is built from 14 residues. CDR1 SGHRS and CDR2 YFSETQ come from the germline V gene. V lost 3 bases and J lost 2, with 11 bases in between. An Oncomine TCR Beta short-read assay was used to sequence the DNA from cultured CD4+ T cells. From cultured CD4+ T cells, genomic DNA was extracted. One entry per CDR3 protein, called by TCRdb with MiXCR from the PCR reads. This table has about 15,000 distinct CDR3 sequences, 45% to 65% appearing once. Notes on this clonotype: Its antigen is not known.

The sequenced sample consisted of CD4+ T cells from blood, cultured in vitro. J is TRBJ1-1 and V is TRBV5-1, with a weak D call TRBD1 (6 bases). This TCR was recovered from a human donor who had recovered from COVID-19. In DNA form, the CDR3 reads TGCGCCAGCAGCTGGGGGGCACCAAACACTGAAGCTTTCTTT. Its protein product is CASSWGAPNTEAFF.